This T cell receptor (beta chain) was recovered during a study of blood T cell repertoires in COVID-19. Study overall: Samples representing acute and convalescent COVID-19 were sourced from the United States, Italy and Spain. The analysed material was cDNA or gDNA that came from T cells, B-cell-depleted T cells, or PBMCs.

Between the trimmed V and J ends, which lost 4 bases and 4 bases, there was a span of 17 bases. The germline V gene encodes CDR1 SGHKS and CDR2 YYEKEE (reference sequence). This CDR3 spans 15 amino acids. Authors' data handling: Counts of nucleated cells, estimated from reference gene primer amplification, were obtained. Repertoires were generated with immunoSEQ multiplex PCR, while TCRdb's copy carries only in-frame clones and drops some. Clone size and the V and J calls come from that table; the DNA yielded D and trimming. Counted here are about 150,000 clones, 75% to 90% occurring once; the ten biggest clones make up roughly 15%.

This clonotype originated in a woman between 40 and 50 years old with acute or convalescent COVID-19. The V gene is TRBV5-5, the J gene TRBJ1-2; unclear D gene. The sequencing sample was made of peripheral blood. The CDR3 is CASSQTAGGLYGYTF. The CDR3 nucleotides are TGTGCCAGCAGCCAAACGGCCGGAGGACTCTATGGCTACACCTTC.